These 18 T cell receptor beta chains share one sample of origin, sequenced in a study of response to subunit inactivated influenza vaccine. TCRdb fed the RT-PCR reads into MiXCR, producing one record per CDR3 protein. The sample shows 590,000 or so distinct CDR3 sequences, roughly 15% of them seen only once. The material was PBMCs from blood, obtained 14 to 15 days before vaccination. These receptors came from a middle-aged man who received an inactivated influenza vaccine.

The chain carries TRBV5-1 and TRBJ2-2; no clear D. From germline, CDR1 is SGHRS and CDR2 YFSETQ. Trimming took 2 bases from V and 6 from J, leaving 14 bases between them. The CDR3 has 15 amino acids. The CDR3 protein is CASSFGLGSAGELFF. The DNA for the CDR3 is TGCGCCAGCAGCTTCGGGCTAGGTAGTGCCGGGGAGCTGTTTTTT.

This clonotype was found a few times. The rearrangement joins TRBV25-1 to TRBJ2-3, with 13 bases fitting TRBD2. V trimming: 8 bases; J trimming: 3 bases; junction bases outside the gene matches: 5. The CDR3 is 15 residues long. Germline assignment: CDR1 MGHDK and CDR2 SYGVNS. The CDR3 loop reads CASGLTSGRTDTQYF. The CDR3, as DNA: TGTGCCAGCGGCCTGACTAGCGGGAGGACAGATACGCAGTATTTT.

There are a few counts of this clonotype. The chain uses TRBV28 and TRBJ1-2; D perhaps matches TRBD1 (5 bases). The CDR3 contains 15 residues. Germline V gene lookup returns CDR1 MDHEN and CDR2 SYDVKM. Trimming stripped 2 bases from V and 7 bases from J, with 17 bases between. CDR3 sequence: CASSLLRTGAGGYTF. In DNA form, the CDR3 reads TGTGCCAGCAGTTTACTCAGAACTGGGGCGGGTGGCTACACCTTC.

This clonotype was picked up a small number of times. This chain links TRBV6-2 or TRBV6-3 with TRBJ1-5, with TRBD1 matching over 8 bases. The V and J ends lost 2 bases and 1 base, in that order; junction bases with no gene match: 4. Per the germline V gene, CDR1 is MNHEY and CDR2 is SVGEGT. The CDR3 is 16 amino acids. CDR3: CASSYDGDRSNQPQHF. The CDR3 region has the DNA TGTGCCAGCAGTTACGACGGGGACAGGAGCAATCAGCCCCAGCATTTT.

J is TRBJ2-5 and V is TRBV4-3; 9 nucleotides align to TRBD1. V dropped 3 bases and J dropped 5; count of bases not matched to a gene: 13. The CDR3 length is 17 residues. CDR1 LGHNA and CDR2 YSLEER come from the germline V gene. The chain's CDR3 is CASSQKQGAAFPETQYF. Here the CDR3 DNA reads TGCGCCAGCAGCCAGAAACAGGGGGCTGCGTTCCCGGAGACCCAGTACTTC.

Comment on this clonotype: The final CDR3 position lacks the conserved phenylalanine or tryptophan, pointing to a likely read error. The chain is built from TRBV20-1 and TRBJ1-6; 10 nucleotides line up with TRBD1. Germline CDR1 is DFQATT and CDR2 is SNEGSKA (reference sequence). CDR3 size: 15 residues. The trim removed 6 bases at V and 10 bases at J, leaving 12 bases unmatched. CDR3 residues: CSARPRDRGRSPLHI. CDR3 bases: TGCAGTGCCCGACCCCGGGACAGGGGTCGATCACCCCTCCACATT.

J is TRBJ2-5 and V is TRBV5-4; D is perhaps TRBD2 (5 bases). V was clipped by 4 bases and J by 2 bases, with 18 bases between them. The CDR3 has 16 residues. Looked up from germline, CDR1 is SGHNT and CDR2 is YYREEE (reference sequence). The chain's CDR3 is CASSLGRGLQQETQYF. The CDR3 region has the DNA TGTGCCAGCAGCCTCGGACGAGGACTTCAACAAGAGACCCAGTACTTC.

The V call is TRBV6-2 or TRBV6-3, the J call TRBJ2-1; D is possibly TRBD2 (5 bases). This CDR3 spans 17 amino acids. Germline lookup yields CDR1 MNHEY and CDR2 SVGEGT. V was cut by 0 bases and J by 4 bases, with 16 bases left in between. CDR3 protein: CASSYSKAGPAYNEQFF. CDR3 in DNA: TGTGCCAGCAGTTACTCGAAGGCGGGTCCGGCTTACAATGAGCAGTTCTTC.

This clonotype has a handful of counts. J is TRBJ2-3 and V is TRBV12-3 or TRBV12-4, with a tentative D call TRBD2 (6 bases). The CDR3 is made up of 16 amino acids. Deletions cut 0 bases from V and 3 bases from J, with 13 bases between. The DNA of the CDR3 is TGTGCCAGCAGTTTAGCTGGGTCCGGAGGGACAGATACGCAGTATTTT. This encodes CASSLAGSGGTDTQYF.

This clonotype has only a few counts. J is TRBJ2-3 and V is TRBV6-1; D gene uncertain. Trimming pared 5 bases from V and 4 bases from J, leaving 13 bases between. The CDR3 totals 14 residues. Germline V lookup: CDR1 MNHNS, CDR2 SASEGT. Here the CDR3 DNA reads TGTGCCAGCAGTCCGGTCGGCGGTTCAGATACGCAGTATTTT. It encodes CASSPVGGSDTQYF.

This clonotype came up a few times. The V and J genes are TRBV2 and TRBJ2-3; TRBD1 aligns across 8 bases. CDR1 is SNHLY and CDR2 is FYNNEI in the germline V gene. CDR3 size: 13 residues. V was pared by 6 bases and J by 8 bases, with 7 bases of the junction left unmatched. CDR3 sequence (DNA): TGTGCCAGCAGCCAAGAAACAGGGGGTACGCAGTATTTT. Protein: CASSQETGGTQYF.

Only a few counts were recorded for this clonotype. The chain couples TRBV24-1 to TRBJ2-7; D gene uncertain. Germline V gene sequence: CDR1 KGHDR, CDR2 SFDVKD. The CDR3 is 13 amino acids. Trimming stripped 6 bases from V and 3 bases from J, with 11 bases between. The CDR3 DNA is TGTGCCACCAGTTCGGGTAGAAGCTACGAGCAGTACTTC. Translated: CATSSGRSYEQYF.

This clonotype has more than one count but fewer than ten. CDR3 in DNA: TGTGCCAGCAGCCAAGTGCAGGGTCTGGCTTTCTTT. Protein: CASSQVQGLAFF. J is TRBJ1-1 and V is TRBV3-1; D perhaps matches TRBD1 (5 bases). Trimming cost V 1 base and J 11 bases, with 11 bases left between them. CDR3 length: 12 amino acids. From germline, CDR1 is LGHDT and CDR2 YNNKEL (reference sequence).

This clonotype was detected a few times. This sequence joins TRBV7-9 and TRBJ2-5, with TRBD2 matching over 8 bases. The germline gives CDR1 SEHNR, CDR2 FQNEAQ (reference sequence). The J segment lost 4 bases and the V segment lost 3 bases, leaving 1 base of the junction unmatched. There are 13 residues in the CDR3. The CDR3 sequence: CASSFSGIETQYF. The CDR3 DNA reads TGTGCCAGCAGCTTTAGCGGGATAGAGACCCAGTACTTC.

The rearrangement links TRBV4-2 to TRBJ2-3; no firm D call. The CDR3 is 14 residues long. V was shortened by 0 bases and J by 1 base, with 5 bases between the two germline ends. From germline, CDR1 is LGHNA and CDR2 YNFKEQ. CDR3 sequence reads: CASSQERGTDTQYF. The CDR3 bases are TGTGCCAGCAGCCAAGAGAGAGGCACAGATACGCAGTATTTT.

In its sample, this clonotype was seen once. The V and J genes are TRBV9 and TRBJ2-3; D may correspond to TRBD1 or TRBD2 (5 bases each). Germline loops: CDR1 SGDLS, CDR2 YYNGEE. The CDR3 consists of 16 residues. Trimming pared 1 base from V and 2 bases from J, leaving 14 bases between. The CDR3 nucleotides are TGTGCCAGCAGCGTAAGGGACGGCAGAAACACAGATACGCAGTATTTT. It codes for CASSVRDGRNTDTQYF. The entire variable domain, with the rest obtained from reference TRBV9 and TRBJ2-3, is as follows: DSGVTQTPKHLITATGQRVTLRCSPRSGDLSVYWYQQSLDQGLQFLIQYYNGEERAKGNILERFSAQQFPDLHSELNLSSLELGDSALYFCASSVRDGRNTDTQYFGPGTRLTVL.

The rearrangement joins TRBV4-1 to TRBJ2-1; D not resolved. The V and J ends lost 0 bases and 10 bases respectively, with 16 bases between them. The CDR3 spans 15 residues. In germline, CDR1 is MGHRA, CDR2 YSYEKL. This CDR3 reads CASSQDPGFLGEQFF. The CDR3 DNA is TGCGCCAGCAGCCAAGACCCCGGGTTCCTGGGGGAGCAGTTCTTC.

The V gene is TRBV6-2 or TRBV6-3, the J gene TRBJ2-1; a weak D match, TRBD2 (5 bases). Germline lookup yields CDR1 MNHEY and CDR2 SVGEGT. CDR3 length equals 15 residues. V was clipped by 5 bases and J by 8 bases, with 19 bases between them. The CDR3 sequence: CASSKPKQRADEQFF. CDR3 nucleotides: TGTGCCAGCAGTAAACCAAAACAGAGGGCCGATGAGCAGTTCTTC.